This T cell receptor (beta chain) was retrieved from a study of T cell responses to AZD1222 COVID-19 vaccine. General observations from the study: Females outnumbered males among donors, who were mostly white British; clonal diversity was possibly underestimated.

This table comes from immunoSEQ multiplex PCR, and its TCRdb copy is limited to in-frame clones, with some not included. The repertoire consists of around 180,000 clones, with over 75% occurring once and the leading ten covering about 6.9%. Worth noting for this clone: Its antigen is unknown.

The TCR originated in an adult in good health. This material consisted of peripheral blood, taken on day 0 of AZD1222 vaccination.

CDR3 loop: CASSLEGRDYGYTF. In nucleotides, the CDR3 is TGTGCCAGCAGCTTAGAGGGCAGGGACTATGGCTACACCTTC. This chain uses TRBV7-9 with TRBJ1-2; the D gene is possibly TRBD1 (5 bases). The CDR3 is 14 residues long. Trimming removed 1 base at V and 3 bases at J, with 9 bases between. CDR1 and CDR2 (germline): SEHNR, FQNEAQ (reference sequence).